This T cell receptor (beta chain) was identified in a study of regulatory T cells in long-lasting Graves disease. General study points: Between persistent patients, roughly 2,600 public clonotypes were shared, exceeding the 950 to 1,000 shared between new patients.

Construction of TCR beta libraries relied on iRepertoire HTBI primers and on Arm-PCR targeting CDR3 regions. Authors' methods: Analysis of the samples identified roughly 62 TRBV and around 15 TRBJ segments. MiXCR, run by TCRdb on the multiplex PCR reads, gives a single entry per CDR3 protein. TCRdb assigned the V and J calls; the authors' analysis was not used. This repertoire shows 310,000 or so distinct CDR3 sequences, around 20% found once; its top ten account for less than 35%. Stated time point: persistent/refractory GD, antithyroid drugs over 5 years with positive TRAb. Extracted PBMC RNA gave rise to the TCR library. Graves' disease diagnosis followed American Thyroid Association guidelines. Details on this clonotype: No antigen is known for it. A much larger clone lies one base from this, so it may be a read error.

Looked up from germline, CDR1 is SGHAT and CDR2 is FQNNGV. There are 14 residues in the CDR3. Trimming left V 6 bases short and J 5 bases short, with 17 bases between. The chain joins TRBV11-2 to TRBJ2-7; D is possibly TRBD1 or TRBD2 (5 bases each). The sequencing here drew on peripheral blood mononuclear cells (PBMCs), taken when the disease was refractory, from a patient treated with antithyroid drugs. The source is a female donor with Graves disease. CDR3 DNA sequence: TGTGCCAGCAGTTTATCCCACGGGGCTAACGAGCAGTACTTC. Translated, it gives CASSLSHGANEQYF.